One sample yielded the 21 T cell receptor beta chains listed below, sequenced in a study of cytomegalovirus exposure and HLA in healthy donors. With 60 Vbeta and 13 Jbeta primers, the PCR was carried out. Profiling relied on immunoSEQ multiplex PCR, and the TCRdb table lists in-frame clones only, not all of them. This table holds 85,000 to 130,000 clones, 10% found once. Sequenced sample: PBMCs. All receptors derive from a middle-aged man in good health and CMV-seropositive.

CDR3 in amino acids: CASSSTGKFDSPLHF. In nucleotides, the CDR3 is TGTGCCAGCAGCTCTACAGGGAAGTTTGATTCACCCCTCCACTTT. The chain employs TRBV5-4 and TRBJ1-6; D may be TRBD1 (6 bases). Looked up from germline, CDR1 is SGHNT and CDR2 is YYREEE (reference sequence). This CDR3 is built from 15 residues. The germline V and J ends were trimmed by 3 bases and 8 bases, with 15 bases remaining between them.

V and J are TRBV28 and TRBJ1-5; TRBD1 agrees at 7 bases. Germline assignment: CDR1 MDHEN and CDR2 SYDVKM. The CDR3 length is 14 residues. Losses at the gene ends were 5 bases for V and 2 bases for J; bases not matched to a gene: 3. The CDR3 spells CASSIGGGNQPQHF. The DNA for the CDR3 is TGTGCCAGCAGTATAGGGGGCGGCAATCAGCCCCAGCATTTT.

The chain combines TRBV5-6 with TRBJ2-7, with 7 bases fitting TRBD1. Unmatched junction bases numbered 10, after V lost 4 bases and J lost 6 bases. From germline, CDR1 is SGHDT and CDR2 YYEEEE. This CDR3 has 14 residues. The CDR3 is CASSTGTETTEQYF. The CDR3 nucleotides read TGTGCCAGCAGCACCGGGACAGAAACTACCGAGCAGTACTTC.

This sequence joins TRBV4-1 and TRBJ2-2; D unresolved. There are 11 residues in the CDR3. V dropped 9 bases and J dropped 6 bases, with 8 bases sitting between them. The germline CDR1 and CDR2 sequences are MGHRA and YSYEKL. CDR3 sequence reads: CASTEAGELFF. The CDR3 nucleotides read TGCGCCAGTACTGAGGCCGGGGAGCTGTTTTTT.

This clone showed up just a few times. The chain carries TRBV4-1 and TRBJ2-5; 7 nucleotides match TRBD2. The length of the CDR3 is 14 residues. From germline, CDR1 is MGHRA and CDR2 YSYEKL. V trimming: 0 bases; J trimming: 4 bases; junction bases outside the gene matches: 2. In DNA, the CDR3 is TGCGCCAGCAGCCAAGAGCGGGAGTTAGAGACCCAGTACTTC. Encoded protein: CASSQERELETQYF.

This clone came up many times. The rearrangement joins TRBV19 to TRBJ2-2; D unresolved. Trimming shortened V by 3 bases and J by 0 bases, and 17 bases separated the two germline ends. The germline V gene has CDR1 LNHDA and CDR2 SQIVND (reference sequence). The CDR3 runs to 18 residues. The CDR3 bases are TGTGCCAGTAGTATTGAGCGCATTATTTCCGCGAACACCGGGGAGCTGTTTTTT. Protein: CASSIERIISANTGELFF.

This chain's CDR3 is CASAWGTGVNQPQHF. The CDR3 region has the DNA TGTGCCAGCGCCTGGGGGACGGGAGTCAATCAGCCCCAGCATTTT. V is TRBV6-1 and J is TRBJ1-5, with D maybe TRBD1 (5 bases). Trimming removed 8 bases from V and 3 bases from J, with 17 bases in between. The V gene's germline CDR1 is MNHNS and CDR2 SASEGT. This CDR3 has 15 amino acids.

This clone was counted only a few times. The CDR3 here is CASSQQGSNTDTQYF. The CDR3 nucleotides read TGTGCCAGCAGTCAGCAGGGGTCCAACACAGATACGCAGTATTTT. The rearrangement uses TRBV6-1 and TRBJ2-3; a weak D match, TRBD1 (6 bases). The CDR3 extends over 15 amino acids. Between the trimmed V and J ends, which lost 5 bases and 2 bases, there was a span of 14 bases. Looked up from germline, CDR1 is MNHNS and CDR2 is SASEGT.

This chain links TRBV11-2 with TRBJ2-1, with D tentatively TRBD1 (6 bases). Germline CDR1 and CDR2: SGHAT and FQNNGV. V lost 1 base, J lost 7 bases, and 17 bases lay in between. The CDR3 totals 16 residues. The CDR3 DNA is TGTGCCAGCAGCTTAGGTCCAGGGGCATCTTATAATGAGCAGTTCTTC. This codes for CASSLGPGASYNEQFF.

This chain uses TRBV28 with TRBJ1-2, with 9 positions matching TRBD1. J was trimmed by 4 bases and V by 8 bases; bases with no gene match: 11. Germline CDR1 and CDR2: MDHEN and SYDVKM. The CDR3 consists of 15 residues. CDR3 region: CASQELGTGIYGYTF. The CDR3 coding sequence is TGTGCCAGCCAGGAGCTCGGGACAGGGATCTATGGCTACACCTTC.

This chain joins TRBV29-1 and TRBJ2-7; no clear D gene. The germline V gene has CDR1 SQVTM and CDR2 ANQGSEA. The V and J ends lost 1 base and 0 bases respectively, with 4 bases between them. The CDR3 is 12 residues long. CDR3 loop: CSVEASSYEQYF. The CDR3 bases are TGCAGCGTTGAAGCGAGCTCCTACGAGCAGTACTTC.

The chain uses TRBV5-4 and TRBJ2-7; unclear D gene. The CDR3 contains 13 residues. Germline V gene lookup returns CDR1 SGHNT and CDR2 YYREEE (reference sequence). The ends were cut back, 2 bases at V and 4 bases at J, with 10 bases in the middle. Here the CDR3 DNA reads TGTGCCAGCAGCTTAACGACATTTTACGAGCAGTACTTC. Protein product: CASSLTTFYEQYF. The entire variable domain, with the rest obtained from reference TRBV5-4 and TRBJ2-7, is as follows: ETGVTQSPTHLIKTRGQQVTLRCSSQSGHNTVSWYQQALGQGPQFIFQYYREEENGRGNFPPRFSGLQFPNYSSELNVNALELDDSALYLCASSLTTFYEQYFGPGTRLTVT.

The CDR3 is CASSLGRWGRGPHEQYF. In DNA, the CDR3 is TGTGCCAGCAGCTTAGGACGATGGGGCAGGGGGCCCCACGAGCAGTACTTC. The J gene is TRBJ2-7, the V gene TRBV11-3; 8 nucleotides align to TRBD1. This CDR3 comprises 17 residues. V was clipped by 1 base and J by 5 bases; unmatched bases: 13. Germline V gene data show CDR1 as SGHNT and CDR2 as YENEEA.

The chain carries TRBV28 and TRBJ2-7; D is possibly TRBD2 (6 bases). Germline V CDR1 and CDR2: MDHEN, SYDVKM. Trimming cost V 6 bases and J 6 bases, with 12 bases left between them. The CDR3 totals 12 residues. The CDR3 reads CASSGTALEQYF. DNA for the CDR3: TGTGCCAGCAGCGGGACTGCTCTCGAGCAGTACTTC.

The chain is built from TRBV29-1 and TRBJ2-1, with TRBD1 as a possible D gene (6 bases). The CDR3 has 16 amino acids. Trimming stripped 0 bases from V and 4 bases from J, with 16 bases between. Looked up from germline, CDR1 is SQVTM and CDR2 is ANQGSEA. The CDR3 reads CSVEEGVRGLYNEQFF. CDR3 coding DNA: TGCAGCGTTGAAGAGGGGGTCAGGGGTCTATACAATGAGCAGTTCTTC.

This clone was picked up a small number of times. The rearrangement joins TRBV7-9 to TRBJ1-1; no definite D call. CDR3 length equals 12 residues. Per the germline V gene, CDR1 is SEHNR and CDR2 is FQNEAQ (reference sequence). V gave up 8 bases and J gave up 3 bases, with 10 bases separating them. CDR3 in DNA: TGTGCCAGCGCCCTCGGGGACACTGAAGCTTTCTTT. Translating it yields CASALGDTEAFF.

This chain joins TRBV28 and TRBJ1-5; D is uncertain. The germline V gene has CDR1 MDHEN and CDR2 SYDVKM. V gave up 7 bases and J gave up 4 bases, with 17 bases separating them. The CDR3 contains 15 residues. The CDR3 here is CASIPRGLGNQPQHF. CDR3 in DNA: TGTGCCAGCATCCCGAGAGGGTTGGGGAATCAGCCCCAGCATTTT.

The genes are TRBV5-1 and TRBJ1-2; D might be TRBD1 (5 bases). The CDR3 extends over 15 amino acids. V was clipped by 5 bases and J by 6 bases, with 20 bases between them. Germline loops: CDR1 SGHRS, CDR2 YFSETQ. The CDR3 is CASRGLGQSRDGYTF. The CDR3, as DNA: TGCGCCAGCAGGGGACTGGGCCAGAGCAGGGATGGCTACACCTTC.

This clone turned up a few times. J is TRBJ2-1 and V is TRBV4-1; 11 bases align to TRBD2. V trimming: 2 bases; J trimming: 7 bases; junction bases outside the gene matches: 16. The germline CDR1 and CDR2 sequences are MGHRA and YSYEKL. CDR3 length: 19 residues. The CDR3 loop is CASSQYRSLAGVGGNEQFF. In DNA, the CDR3 is TGCGCCAGCAGCCAATATCGATCACTAGCGGGAGTAGGTGGGAATGAGCAGTTCTTC.

CDR3 sequence: CASSLSLGPNYEQYF. For the CDR3, the DNA is TGTGCCAGCAGTTTATCACTAGGACCCAACTACGAGCAGTACTTC. The chain couples TRBV27 to TRBJ2-7, with TRBD2 as a possible D gene (5 bases). V lost 0 bases to trimming and J lost 3 bases, with 12 bases between them. Germline lookup yields CDR1 MNHEY and CDR2 SMNVEV (reference sequence). The CDR3 runs to 15 residues.

This clone was seen more than once but under ten times. V gene TRBV15 combines with J gene TRBJ2-3; tentative D call: TRBD2 (6 bases). Per germline, CDR1 LNHNV and CDR2 YYDKDF (reference sequence). V lost 1 base, J lost 3 bases, and 11 bases lay in between. The CDR3 loop spans 15 amino acids. CDR3 sequence reads: CATSRVREATDTQYF. The CDR3, as DNA: TGTGCCACCAGCAGAGTCAGGGAGGCGACAGATACGCAGTATTTT.